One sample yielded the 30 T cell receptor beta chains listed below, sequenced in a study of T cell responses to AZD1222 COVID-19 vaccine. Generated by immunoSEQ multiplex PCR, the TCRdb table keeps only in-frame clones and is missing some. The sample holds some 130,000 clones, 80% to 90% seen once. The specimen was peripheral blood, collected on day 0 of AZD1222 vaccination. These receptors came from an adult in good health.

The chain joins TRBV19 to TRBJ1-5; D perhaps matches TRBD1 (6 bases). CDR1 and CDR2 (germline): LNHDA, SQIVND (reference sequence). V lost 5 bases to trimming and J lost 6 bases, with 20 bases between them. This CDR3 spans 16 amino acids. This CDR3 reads CASSFYQGQAGQPQHF. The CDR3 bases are TGTGCCAGTAGTTTCTATCAGGGACAAGCGGGTCAGCCCCAGCATTTT.

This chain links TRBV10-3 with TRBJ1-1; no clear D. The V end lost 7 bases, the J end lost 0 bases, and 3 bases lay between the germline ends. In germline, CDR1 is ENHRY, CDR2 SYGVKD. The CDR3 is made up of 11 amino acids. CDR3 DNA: TGTGCCATCATAGTGAACACTGAAGCTTTCTTT. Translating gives CAIIVNTEAFF.

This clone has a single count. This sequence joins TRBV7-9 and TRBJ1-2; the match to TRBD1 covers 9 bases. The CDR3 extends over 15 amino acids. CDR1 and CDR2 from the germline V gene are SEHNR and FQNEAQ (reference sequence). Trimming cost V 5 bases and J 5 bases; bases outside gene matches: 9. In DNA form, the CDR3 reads TGTGCCAGCAGCATCGGGACAGGGCAGGGGTATGGCTACACCTTC. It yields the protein CASSIGTGQGYGYTF.

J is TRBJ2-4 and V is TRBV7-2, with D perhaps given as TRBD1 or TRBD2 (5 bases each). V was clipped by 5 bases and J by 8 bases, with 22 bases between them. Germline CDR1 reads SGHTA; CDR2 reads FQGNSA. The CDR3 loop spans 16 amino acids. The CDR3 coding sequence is TGTGCCAGCAGCCCCCCGGCAGCGTCTAGAGGGGACATTCAGTACTTC. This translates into CASSPPAASRGDIQYF.

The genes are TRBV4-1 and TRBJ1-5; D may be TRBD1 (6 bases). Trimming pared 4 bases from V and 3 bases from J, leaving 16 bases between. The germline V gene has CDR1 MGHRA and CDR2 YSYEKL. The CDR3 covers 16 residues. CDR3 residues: CASSLPGQRINQPQHF. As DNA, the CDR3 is TGCGCCAGCAGCCTTCCCGGACAGAGGATCAATCAGCCCCAGCATTTT.

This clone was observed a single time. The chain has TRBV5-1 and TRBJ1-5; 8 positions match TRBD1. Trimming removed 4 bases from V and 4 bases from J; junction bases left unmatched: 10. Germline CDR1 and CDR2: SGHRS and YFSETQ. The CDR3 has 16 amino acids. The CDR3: CASSLTGQGQNQPQHF. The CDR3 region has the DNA TGCGCCAGCAGCCTAACCGGACAGGGCCAAAATCAGCCCCAGCATTTT. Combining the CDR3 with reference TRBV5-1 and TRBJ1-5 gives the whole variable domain KAGVTQTPRYLIKTRGQQVTLSCSPISGHRSVSWYQQTPGQGLQFLFEYFSETQRNKGNFPGRFSGRQFSNSRSEMNVSTLELGDSALYLCASSLTGQGQNQPQHFGDGTRLSIL.

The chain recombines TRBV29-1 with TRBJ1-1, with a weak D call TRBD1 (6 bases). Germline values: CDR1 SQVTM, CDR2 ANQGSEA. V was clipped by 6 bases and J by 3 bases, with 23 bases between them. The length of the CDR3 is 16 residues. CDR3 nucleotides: TGCAGCGTGGGCAGGGGCCGGGGCAATCGGGACACTGAAGCTTTCTTT. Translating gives CSVGRGRGNRDTEAFF.

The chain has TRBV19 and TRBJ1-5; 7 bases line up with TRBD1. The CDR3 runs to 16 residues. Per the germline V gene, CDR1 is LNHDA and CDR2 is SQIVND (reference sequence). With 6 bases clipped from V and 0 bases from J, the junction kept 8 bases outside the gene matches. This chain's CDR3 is CASRMEGQTSNQPQHF. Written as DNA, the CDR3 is TGTGCCAGTAGGATGGAGGGACAGACTAGCAATCAGCCCCAGCATTTT.

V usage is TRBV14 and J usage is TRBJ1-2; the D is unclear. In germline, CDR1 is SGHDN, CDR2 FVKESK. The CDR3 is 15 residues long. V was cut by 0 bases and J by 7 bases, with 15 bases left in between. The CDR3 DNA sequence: TGTGCCAGCAGCCAAGATCTGGGAATTGCAGGTGGCTACACCTTC. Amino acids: CASSQDLGIAGGYTF.

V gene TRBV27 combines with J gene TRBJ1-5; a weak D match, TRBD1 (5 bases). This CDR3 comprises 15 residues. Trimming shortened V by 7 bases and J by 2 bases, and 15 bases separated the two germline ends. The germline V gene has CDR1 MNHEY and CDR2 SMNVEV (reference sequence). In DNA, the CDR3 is TGTGCCAGCACCCAAAGGTCCAGGGGCAATCAGCCCCAGCATTTT. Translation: CASTQRSRGNQPQHF.

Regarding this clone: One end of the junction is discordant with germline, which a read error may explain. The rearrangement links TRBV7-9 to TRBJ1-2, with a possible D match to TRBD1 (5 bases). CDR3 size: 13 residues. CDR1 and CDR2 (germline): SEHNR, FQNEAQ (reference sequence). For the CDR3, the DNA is TGTGCCAGCAGCTTAGTTAACGGAGGGACCTATTACTTC. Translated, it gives CASSLVNGGTYYF.

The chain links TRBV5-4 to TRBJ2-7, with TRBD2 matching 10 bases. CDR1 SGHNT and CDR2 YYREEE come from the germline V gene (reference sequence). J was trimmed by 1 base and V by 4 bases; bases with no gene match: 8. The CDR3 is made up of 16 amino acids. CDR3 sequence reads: CASSRDLAGASYEQYF. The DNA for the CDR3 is TGTGCCAGCAGCCGTGACCTAGCGGGGGCTTCCTACGAGCAGTACTTC.

CDR3 residues: CASTRGGSTGGQETQYF. The DNA for the CDR3 is TGTGCCAGCACCCGGGGCGGTAGTACAGGGGGCCAAGAGACCCAGTACTTC. J is TRBJ2-5 and V is TRBV3-1 (or the pseudogene TRBV3-2); 8 bases agree with TRBD1. The CDR3 is 17 amino acids. With 7 bases clipped from V and 1 base from J, the junction kept 14 bases outside the gene matches. CDR1 and CDR2 from the germline V gene are LGHDT and YNNKEL (reference sequence).

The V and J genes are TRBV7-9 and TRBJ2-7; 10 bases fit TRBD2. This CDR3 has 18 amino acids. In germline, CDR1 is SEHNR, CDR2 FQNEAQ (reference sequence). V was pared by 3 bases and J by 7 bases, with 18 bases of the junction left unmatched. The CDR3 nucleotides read TGTGCCAGCAGCTTTCCTGCTAGCGGGGGATCTAAGTCTCAGGAGCAGTACTTC. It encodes CASSFPASGGSKSQEQYF.

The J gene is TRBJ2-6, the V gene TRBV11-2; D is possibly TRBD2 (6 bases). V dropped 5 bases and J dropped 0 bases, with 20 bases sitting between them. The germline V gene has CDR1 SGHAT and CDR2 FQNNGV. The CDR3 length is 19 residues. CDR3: CASSPTAGQLGSGANVLTF. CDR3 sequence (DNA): TGTGCCAGCAGCCCCACCGCGGGGCAATTGGGCTCTGGGGCCAACGTCCTGACTTTC.

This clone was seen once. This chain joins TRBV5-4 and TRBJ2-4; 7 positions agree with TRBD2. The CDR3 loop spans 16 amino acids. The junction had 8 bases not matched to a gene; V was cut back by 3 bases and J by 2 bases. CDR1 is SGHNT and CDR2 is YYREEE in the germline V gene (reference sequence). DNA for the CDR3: TGTGCCAGCAGCTCAGGACTAGTCGAGACCAAAAACATTCAGTACTTC. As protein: CASSSGLVETKNIQYF.

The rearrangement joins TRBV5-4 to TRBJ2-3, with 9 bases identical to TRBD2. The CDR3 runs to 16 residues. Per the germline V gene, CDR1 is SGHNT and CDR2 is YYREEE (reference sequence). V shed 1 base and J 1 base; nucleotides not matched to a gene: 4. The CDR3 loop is CASSLSSGGRTDTQYF. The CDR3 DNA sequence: TGTGCCAGCAGCTTGAGTAGCGGGGGACGCACAGATACGCAGTATTTT. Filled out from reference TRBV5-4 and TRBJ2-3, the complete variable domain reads ETGVTQSPTHLIKTRGQQVTLRCSSQSGHNTVSWYQQALGQGPQFIFQYYREEENGRGNFPPRFSGLQFPNYSSELNVNALELDDSALYLCASSLSSGGRTDTQYFGPGTRLTVL.

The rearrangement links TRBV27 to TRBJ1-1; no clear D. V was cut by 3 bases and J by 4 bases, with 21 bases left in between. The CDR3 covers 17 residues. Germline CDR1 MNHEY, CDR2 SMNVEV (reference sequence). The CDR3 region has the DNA TGTGCCAGCAGTTTGAGGCAGGCCCAAAGGAAAGTCACTGAAGCTTTCTTT. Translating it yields CASSLRQAQRKVTEAFF.

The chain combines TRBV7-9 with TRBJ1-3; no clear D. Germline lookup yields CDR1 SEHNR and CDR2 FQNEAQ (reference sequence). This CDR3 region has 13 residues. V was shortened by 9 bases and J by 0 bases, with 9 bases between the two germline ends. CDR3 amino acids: CASRVSSGNTIYF. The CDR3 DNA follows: TGTGCCAGTCGGGTCTCCTCTGGAAACACCATATATTTT.

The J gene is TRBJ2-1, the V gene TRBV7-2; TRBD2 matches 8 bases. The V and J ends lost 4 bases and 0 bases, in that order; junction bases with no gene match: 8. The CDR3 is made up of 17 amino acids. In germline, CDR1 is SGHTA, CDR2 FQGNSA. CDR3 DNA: TGTGCCAGCAGCTATGGAGCGGGAGCGAGCTCCTACAATGAGCAGTTCTTC. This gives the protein CASSYGAGASSYNEQFF.

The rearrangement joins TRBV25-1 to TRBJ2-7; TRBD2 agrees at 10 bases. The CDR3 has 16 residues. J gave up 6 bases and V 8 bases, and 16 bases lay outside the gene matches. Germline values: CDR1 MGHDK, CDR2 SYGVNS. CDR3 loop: CASLSPASGRRSEQYF. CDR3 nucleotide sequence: TGTGCCAGCCTGAGCCCGGCTAGCGGGAGAAGGAGCGAGCAGTACTTC.

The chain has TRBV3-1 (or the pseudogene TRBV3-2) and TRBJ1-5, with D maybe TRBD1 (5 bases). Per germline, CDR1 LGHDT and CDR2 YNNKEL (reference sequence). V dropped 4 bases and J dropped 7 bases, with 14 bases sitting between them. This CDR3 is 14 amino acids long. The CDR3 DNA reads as TGTGCCAGCAGCCCGCAGGGTGTAGAGCAGCCCCAGCATTTT. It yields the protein CASSPQGVEQPQHF.

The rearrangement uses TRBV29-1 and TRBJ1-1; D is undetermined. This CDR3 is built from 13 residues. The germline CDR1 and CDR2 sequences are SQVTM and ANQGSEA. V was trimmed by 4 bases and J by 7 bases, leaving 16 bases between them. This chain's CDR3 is CSVGPRSGLEAFF. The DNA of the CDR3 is TGCAGCGTTGGTCCACGGAGTGGACTTGAAGCTTTCTTT.

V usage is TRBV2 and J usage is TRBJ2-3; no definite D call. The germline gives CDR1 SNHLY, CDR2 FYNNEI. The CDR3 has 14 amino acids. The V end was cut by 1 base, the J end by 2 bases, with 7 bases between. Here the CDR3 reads CASSEDSHTDTQYF. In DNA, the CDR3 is TGTGCCAGCAGTGAAGACAGCCACACAGATACGCAGTATTTT. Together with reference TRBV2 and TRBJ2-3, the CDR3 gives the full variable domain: EPEVTQTPSHQVTQMGQEVILRCVPISNHLYFYWYRQILGQKVEFLVSFYNNEISEKSEIFDDQFSVERPDGSNFTLKIRSTKLEDSAMYFCASSEDSHTDTQYFGPGTRLTVL.

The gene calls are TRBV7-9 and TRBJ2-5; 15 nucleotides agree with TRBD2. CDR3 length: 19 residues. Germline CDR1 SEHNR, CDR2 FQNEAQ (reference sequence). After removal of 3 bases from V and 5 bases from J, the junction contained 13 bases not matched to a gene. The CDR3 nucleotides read TGTGCCAGCAGCTTCGGGACTAGCGGGGGGATACGTTTAGGGGAGACCCAGTACTTC. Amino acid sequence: CASSFGTSGGIRLGETQYF.

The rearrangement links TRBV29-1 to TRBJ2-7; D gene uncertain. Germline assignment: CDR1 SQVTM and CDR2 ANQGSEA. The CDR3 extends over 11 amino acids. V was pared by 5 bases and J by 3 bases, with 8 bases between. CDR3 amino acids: CSVSLGYEQYF. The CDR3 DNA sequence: TGCAGCGTTTCCCTGGGCTACGAGCAGTACTTC.

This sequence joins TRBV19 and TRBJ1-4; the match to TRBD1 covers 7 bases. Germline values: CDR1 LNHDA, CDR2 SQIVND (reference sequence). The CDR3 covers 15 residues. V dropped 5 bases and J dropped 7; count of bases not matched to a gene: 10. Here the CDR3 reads CASSRYRGEGEKLFF. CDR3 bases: TGTGCCAGTAGTCGATACAGGGGCGAGGGTGAAAAACTGTTTTTT.

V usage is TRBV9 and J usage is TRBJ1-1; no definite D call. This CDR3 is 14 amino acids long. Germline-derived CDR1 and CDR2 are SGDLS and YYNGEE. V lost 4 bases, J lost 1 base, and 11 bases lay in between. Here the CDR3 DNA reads TGTGCCAGCAGCCTCGGACCAAAGAACACTGAAGCTTTCTTT. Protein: CASSLGPKNTEAFF. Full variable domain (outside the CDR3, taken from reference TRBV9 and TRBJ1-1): DSGVTQTPKHLITATGQRVTLRCSPRSGDLSVYWYQQSLDQGLQFLIQYYNGEERAKGNILERFSAQQFPDLHSELNLSSLELGDSALYFCASSLGPKNTEAFFGQGTRLTVV.

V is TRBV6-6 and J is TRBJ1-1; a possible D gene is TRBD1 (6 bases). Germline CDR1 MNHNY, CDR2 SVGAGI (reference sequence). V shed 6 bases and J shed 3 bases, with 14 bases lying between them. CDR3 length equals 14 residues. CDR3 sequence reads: CASRTLDSYTEAFF. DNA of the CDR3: TGTGCCAGCAGGACGCTGGACAGTTACACTGAAGCTTTCTTT.

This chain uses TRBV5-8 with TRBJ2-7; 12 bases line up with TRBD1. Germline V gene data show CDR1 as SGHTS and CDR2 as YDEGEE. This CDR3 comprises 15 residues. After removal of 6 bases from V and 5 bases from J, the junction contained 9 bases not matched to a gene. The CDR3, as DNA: TGTGCCAGCACCCTCCCGGGACAGGGGGCCCACGAGCAGTACTTC. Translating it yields CASTLPGQGAHEQYF.